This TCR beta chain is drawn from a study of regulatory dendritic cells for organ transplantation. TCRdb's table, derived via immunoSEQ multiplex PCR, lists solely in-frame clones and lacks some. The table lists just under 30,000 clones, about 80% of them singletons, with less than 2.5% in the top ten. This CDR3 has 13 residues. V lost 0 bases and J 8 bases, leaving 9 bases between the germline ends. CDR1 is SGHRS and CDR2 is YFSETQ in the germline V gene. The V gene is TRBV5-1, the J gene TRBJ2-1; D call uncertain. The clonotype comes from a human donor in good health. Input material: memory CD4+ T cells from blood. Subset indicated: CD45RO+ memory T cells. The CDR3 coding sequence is TGCGCCAGCAGCTTGGCCACAGCTGATGAGCAGTTCTTC. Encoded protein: CASSLATADEQFF. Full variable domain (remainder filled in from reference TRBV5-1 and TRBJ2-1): KAGVTQTPRYLIKTRGQQVTLSCSPISGHRSVSWYQQTPGQGLQFLFEYFSETQRNKGNFPGRFSGRQFSNSRSEMNVSTLELGDSALYLCASSLATADEQFFGPGTRLTVL.